The rows below give T cell receptor beta chains drawn from one sample of a study of blood T cell repertoires in COVID-19. Sequencing used immunoSEQ multiplex PCR; TCRdb keeps in-frame clones, though not all of them. Of some 190,000 clones in the sample, around nine tenths are singletons; the top ten hold roughly 1.5%. The sample consisted of peripheral blood. All receptors derive from a young man with active or convalescent COVID-19. Both conserved end residues are part of each CDR3. Fields, in order: D gene, clone size, J gene, V gene, CDR3 protein, CDR3 DNA. D genes are given only for firm matches. Some rows mark clone size as missing; the rest say once, few, many or name a class of expanded clone.

TRBD1	NA	TRBJ1-5	TRBV20-1	CSASAGGVSNQPQHF	TGCAGTGCTAGTGCAGGGGGCGTGAGCAATCAGCCCCAGCATTTT
NA	NA	TRBJ1-1	TRBV5-4	CASSTPGRTEAFF	TGTGCCAGCAGCACCCCAGGCCGCACTGAAGCTTTCTTT
NA	NA	TRBJ1-5	TRBV2	CASSDRGVGQPQHF	TGTGCCAGCAGTGACAGGGGAGTCGGACAGCCCCAGCATTTT
TRBD2	NA	TRBJ2-1	TRBV5-1	CASSLASGVNEQFF	TGCGCCAGCAGCTTGGCCAGCGGGGTCAATGAGCAGTTCTTC
NA	NA	TRBJ2-7	TRBV2	CASTGGAYEQYF	TGTGCCAGCACCGGGGGAGCCTACGAGCAGTACTTC
NA	NA	TRBJ2-7	TRBV28	CASRDPGYEQYF	TGTGCCAGCAGAGACCCGGGATACGAGCAGTACTTC
NA	NA	TRBJ1-1	TRBV18	CASSAILTEAFF	TGTGCCAGCTCAGCCATACTCACTGAAGCTTTCTTT
TRBD1	NA	TRBJ2-7	TRBV29-1	CSVEIWDRESYEQYF	TGCAGCGTAGAGATATGGGACAGGGAATCCTACGAGCAGTACTTC
NA	few	TRBJ2-7	TRBV10-1	CASSNSGSYEQYF	TGCGCCAGCAGTAATAGCGGATCCTACGAGCAGTACTTC
NA	NA	TRBJ1-2	TRBV5-4	CASSLEQGPDYGYTF	TGTGCCAGCAGCTTGGAGCAGGGCCCTGACTATGGCTACACCTTC
NA	NA	TRBJ2-1	TRBV6-5	CASNGGNNEQFF	TGTGCCAGCAACGGCGGTAACAATGAGCAGTTCTTC
NA	NA	TRBJ1-4	TRBV7-2	CASSFWGVGEKLFF	TGTGCCAGCAGCTTTTGGGGGGTGGGTGAAAAACTGTTTTTT
TRBD1	NA	TRBJ1-2	TRBV5-5	CASSLVTGGPGYGYTF	TGTGCCAGCAGCTTGGTGACAGGGGGCCCGGGCTATGGCTACACCTTC